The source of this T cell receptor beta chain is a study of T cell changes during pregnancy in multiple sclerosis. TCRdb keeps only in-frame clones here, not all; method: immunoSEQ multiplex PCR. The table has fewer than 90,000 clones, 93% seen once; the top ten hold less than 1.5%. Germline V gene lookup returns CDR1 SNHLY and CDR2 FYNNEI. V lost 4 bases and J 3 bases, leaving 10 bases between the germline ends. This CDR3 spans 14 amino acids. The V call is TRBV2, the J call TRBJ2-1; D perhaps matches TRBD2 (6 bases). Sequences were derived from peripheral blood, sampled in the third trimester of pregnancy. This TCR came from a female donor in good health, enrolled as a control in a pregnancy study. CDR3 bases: TGTGCCAGCAGTGGCGGGACCTACTACAATGAGCAGTTCTTC. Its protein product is CASSGGTYYNEQFF.